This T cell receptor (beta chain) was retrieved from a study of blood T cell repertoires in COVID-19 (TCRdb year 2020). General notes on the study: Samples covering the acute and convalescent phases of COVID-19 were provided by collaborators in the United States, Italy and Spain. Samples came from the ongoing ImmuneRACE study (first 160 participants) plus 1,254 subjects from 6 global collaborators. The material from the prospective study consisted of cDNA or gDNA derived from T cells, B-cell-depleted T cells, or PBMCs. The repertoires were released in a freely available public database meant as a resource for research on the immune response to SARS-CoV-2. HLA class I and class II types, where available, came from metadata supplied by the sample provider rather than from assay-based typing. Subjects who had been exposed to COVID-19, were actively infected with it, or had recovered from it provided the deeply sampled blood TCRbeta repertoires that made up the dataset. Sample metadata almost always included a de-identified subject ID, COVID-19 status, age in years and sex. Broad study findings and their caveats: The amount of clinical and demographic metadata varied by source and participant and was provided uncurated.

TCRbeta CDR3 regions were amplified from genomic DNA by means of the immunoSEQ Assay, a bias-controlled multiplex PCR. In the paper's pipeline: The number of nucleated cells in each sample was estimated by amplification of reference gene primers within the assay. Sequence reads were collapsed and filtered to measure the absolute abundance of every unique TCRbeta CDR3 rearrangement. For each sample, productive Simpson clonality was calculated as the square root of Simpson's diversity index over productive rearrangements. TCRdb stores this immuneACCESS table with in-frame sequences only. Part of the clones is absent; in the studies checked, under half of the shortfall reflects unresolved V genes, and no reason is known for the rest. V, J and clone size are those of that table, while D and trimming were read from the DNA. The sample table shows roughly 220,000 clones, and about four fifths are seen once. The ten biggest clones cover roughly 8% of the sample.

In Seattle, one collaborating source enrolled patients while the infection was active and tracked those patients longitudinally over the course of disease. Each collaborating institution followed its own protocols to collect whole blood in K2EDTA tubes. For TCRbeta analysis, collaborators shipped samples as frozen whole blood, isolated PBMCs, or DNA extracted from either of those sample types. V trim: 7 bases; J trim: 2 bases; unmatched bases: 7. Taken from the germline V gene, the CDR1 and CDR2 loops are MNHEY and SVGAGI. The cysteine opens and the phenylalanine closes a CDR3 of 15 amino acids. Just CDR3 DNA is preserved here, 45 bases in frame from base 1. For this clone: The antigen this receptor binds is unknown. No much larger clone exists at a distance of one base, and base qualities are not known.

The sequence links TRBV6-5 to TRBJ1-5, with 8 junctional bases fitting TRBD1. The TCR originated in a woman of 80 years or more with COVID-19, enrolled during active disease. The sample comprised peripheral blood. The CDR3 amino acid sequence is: CASTRTGNGNQPQHF. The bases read TGTGCCAGCACCCGGACAGGGAATGGCAATCAGCCCCAGCATTTT.